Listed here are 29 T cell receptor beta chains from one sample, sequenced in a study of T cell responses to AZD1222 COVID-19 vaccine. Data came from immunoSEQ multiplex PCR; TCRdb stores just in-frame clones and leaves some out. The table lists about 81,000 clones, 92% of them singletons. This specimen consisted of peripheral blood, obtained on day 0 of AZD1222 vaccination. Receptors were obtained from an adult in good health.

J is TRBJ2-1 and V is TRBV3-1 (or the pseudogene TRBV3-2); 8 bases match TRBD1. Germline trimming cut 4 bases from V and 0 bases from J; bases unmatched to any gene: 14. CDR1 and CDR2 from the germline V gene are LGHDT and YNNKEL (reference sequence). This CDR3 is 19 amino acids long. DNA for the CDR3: TGTGCCAGCAGCCGAGCCGCGACAGGGGATGTTAGCTCCTACAATGAGCAGTTCTTC. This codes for CASSRAATGDVSSYNEQFF.

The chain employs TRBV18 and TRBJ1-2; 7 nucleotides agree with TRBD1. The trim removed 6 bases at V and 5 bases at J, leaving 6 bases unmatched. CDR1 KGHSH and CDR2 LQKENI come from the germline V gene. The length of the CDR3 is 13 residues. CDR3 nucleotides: TGTGCCAGCTCCGGGGACAGCAGTTATGGCTACACCTTC. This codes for CASSGDSSYGYTF.

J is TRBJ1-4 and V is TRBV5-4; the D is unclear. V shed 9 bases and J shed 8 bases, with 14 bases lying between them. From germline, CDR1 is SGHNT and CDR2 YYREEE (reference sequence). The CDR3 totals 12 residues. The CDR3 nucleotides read TGTGCCACCCGAAAAGGAGAAGAAAAACTGTTTTTT. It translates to CATRKGEEKLFF. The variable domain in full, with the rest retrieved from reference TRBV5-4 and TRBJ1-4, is ETGVTQSPTHLIKTRGQQVTLRCSSQSGHNTVSWYQQALGQGPQFIFQYYREEENGRGNFPPRFSGLQFPNYSSELNVNALELDDSALYLCATRKGEEKLFFGSGTQLSVL.

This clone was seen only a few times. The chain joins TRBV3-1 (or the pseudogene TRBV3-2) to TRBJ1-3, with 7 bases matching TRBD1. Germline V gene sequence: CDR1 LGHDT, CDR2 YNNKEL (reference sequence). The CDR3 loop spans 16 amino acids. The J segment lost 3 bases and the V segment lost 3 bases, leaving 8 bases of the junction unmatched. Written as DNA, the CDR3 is TGTGCCAGCAGCCAGACGACAGGGATGTTTGGAAACACCATATATTTT. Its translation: CASSQTTGMFGNTIYF.

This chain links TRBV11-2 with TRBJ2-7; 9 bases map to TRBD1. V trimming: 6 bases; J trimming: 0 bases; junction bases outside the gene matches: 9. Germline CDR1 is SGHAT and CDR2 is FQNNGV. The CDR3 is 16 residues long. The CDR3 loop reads CASRRPATGGSYEQYF. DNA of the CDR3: TGTGCCAGCAGGCGGCCCGCGACAGGGGGCTCCTACGAGCAGTACTTC.

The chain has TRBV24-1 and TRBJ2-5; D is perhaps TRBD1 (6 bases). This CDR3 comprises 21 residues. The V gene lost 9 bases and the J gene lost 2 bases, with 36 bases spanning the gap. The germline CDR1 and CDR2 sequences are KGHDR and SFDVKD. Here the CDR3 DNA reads TGTGCCACCCCCAGGACAGATAAATTTCTCCCGACCGCAAAAAAGCAAGAGACCCAGTACTTC. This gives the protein CATPRTDKFLPTAKKQETQYF.

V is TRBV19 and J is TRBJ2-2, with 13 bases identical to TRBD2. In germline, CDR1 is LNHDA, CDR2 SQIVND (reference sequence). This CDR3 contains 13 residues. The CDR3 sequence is CATSGRAGGELFF. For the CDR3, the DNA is TGTGCTACTAGCGGGAGGGCCGGCGGGGAGCTGTTTTTT.

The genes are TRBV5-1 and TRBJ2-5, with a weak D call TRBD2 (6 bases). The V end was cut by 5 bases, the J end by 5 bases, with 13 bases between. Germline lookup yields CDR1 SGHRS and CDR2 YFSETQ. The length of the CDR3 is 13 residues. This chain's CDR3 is CASREPGVETQYF. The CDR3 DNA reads TGCGCCAGCAGAGAACCGGGGGTGGAGACCCAGTACTTC.

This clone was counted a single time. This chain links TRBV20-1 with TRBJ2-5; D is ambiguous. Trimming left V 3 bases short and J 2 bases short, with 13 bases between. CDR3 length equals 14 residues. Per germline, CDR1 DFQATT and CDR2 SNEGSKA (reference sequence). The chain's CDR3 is CSASGYGSQETQYF. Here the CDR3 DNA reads TGCAGTGCTAGTGGCTACGGCAGTCAAGAGACCCAGTACTTC.

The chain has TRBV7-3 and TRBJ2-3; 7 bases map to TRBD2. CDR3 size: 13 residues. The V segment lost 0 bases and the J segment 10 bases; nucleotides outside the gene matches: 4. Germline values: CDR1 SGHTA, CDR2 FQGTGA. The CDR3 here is CASSLTAGEAQYF. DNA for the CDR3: TGTGCCAGCAGCTTAACTGCGGGAGAAGCGCAGTATTTT.

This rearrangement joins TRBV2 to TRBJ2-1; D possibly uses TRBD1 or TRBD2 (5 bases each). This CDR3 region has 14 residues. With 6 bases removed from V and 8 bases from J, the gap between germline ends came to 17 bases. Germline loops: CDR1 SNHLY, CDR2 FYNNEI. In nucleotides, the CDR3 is TGTGCCAGCAGCGAGGGACCCCGTGGGCATGAGCAGTTCTTC. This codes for CASSEGPRGHEQFF.

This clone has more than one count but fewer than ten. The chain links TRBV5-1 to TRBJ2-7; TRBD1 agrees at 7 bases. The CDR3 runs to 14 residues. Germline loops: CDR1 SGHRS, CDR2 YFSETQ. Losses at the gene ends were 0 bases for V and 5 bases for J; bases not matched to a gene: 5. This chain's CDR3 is CASSLGQGIHEQYF. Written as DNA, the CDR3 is TGCGCCAGCAGCTTGGGACAGGGTATCCACGAGCAGTACTTC.

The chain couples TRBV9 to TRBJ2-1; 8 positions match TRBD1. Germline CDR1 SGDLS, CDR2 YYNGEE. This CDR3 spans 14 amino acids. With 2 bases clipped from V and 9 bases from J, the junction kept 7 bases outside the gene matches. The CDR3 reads CASSVDRGGGEQFF. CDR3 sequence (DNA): TGTGCCAGCAGCGTTGACAGGGGTGGGGGTGAGCAGTTCTTC.

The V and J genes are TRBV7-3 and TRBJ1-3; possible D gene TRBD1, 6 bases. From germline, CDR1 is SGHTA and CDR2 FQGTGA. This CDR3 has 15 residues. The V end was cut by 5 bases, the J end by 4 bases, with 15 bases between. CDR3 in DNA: TGTGCCAGCAGCCCGGGGGCGGGCGGGGGAAACACCATATATTTT. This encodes CASSPGAGGGNTIYF.

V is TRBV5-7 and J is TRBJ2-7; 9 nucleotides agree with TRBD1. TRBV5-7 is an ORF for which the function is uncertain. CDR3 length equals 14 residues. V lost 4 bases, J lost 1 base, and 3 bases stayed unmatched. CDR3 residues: CASSQDRGSYEQYF. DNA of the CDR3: TGTGCCAGCAGCCAGGACAGGGGTTCCTACGAGCAGTACTTC.

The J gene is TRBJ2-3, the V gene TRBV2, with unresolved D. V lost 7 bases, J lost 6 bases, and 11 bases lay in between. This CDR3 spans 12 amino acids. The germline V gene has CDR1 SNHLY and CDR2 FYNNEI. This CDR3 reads CASNDRTDTQYF. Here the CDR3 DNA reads TGTGCCAGCAACGACCGGACGGATACGCAGTATTTT.

In nucleotides, the CDR3 is TGTGCCACCGCTTGGGACTATCAAGAGACCCAGTACTTC. This sequence encodes CATAWDYQETQYF. The chain recombines TRBV10-3 with TRBJ2-5; 7 nucleotides line up with TRBD2. Trimming cost V 10 bases and J 2 bases; bases outside gene matches: 7. Germline V gives CDR1 ENHRY, CDR2 SYGVKD. This CDR3 is 13 amino acids long.

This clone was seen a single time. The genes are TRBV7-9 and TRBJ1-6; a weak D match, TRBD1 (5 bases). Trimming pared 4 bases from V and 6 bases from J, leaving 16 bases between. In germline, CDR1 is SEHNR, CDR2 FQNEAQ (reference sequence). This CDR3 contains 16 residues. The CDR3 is CASSSPAGGGNSPLHF. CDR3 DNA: TGTGCCAGCAGCTCCCCGGCGGGGGGTGGTAATTCACCCCTCCACTTT.

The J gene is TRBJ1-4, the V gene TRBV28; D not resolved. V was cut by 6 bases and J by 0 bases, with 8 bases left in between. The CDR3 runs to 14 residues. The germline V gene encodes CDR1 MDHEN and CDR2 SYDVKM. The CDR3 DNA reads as TGTGCCAGCAGACCCAGCGCAACTAATGAAAAACTGTTTTTT. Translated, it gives CASRPSATNEKLFF.

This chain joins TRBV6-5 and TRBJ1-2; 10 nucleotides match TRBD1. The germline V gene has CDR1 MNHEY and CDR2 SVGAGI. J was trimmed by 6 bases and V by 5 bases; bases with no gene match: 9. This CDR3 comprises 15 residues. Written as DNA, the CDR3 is TGTGCCAGCAGTAGAGACAGGGGGCAGAAGGATGGCTACACCTTC. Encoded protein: CASSRDRGQKDGYTF.

The CDR3 bases are TGTGCCAGCAGTCTAGCGCCGGACCCCTACGAGCAGTACTTC. It yields the protein CASSLAPDPYEQYF. The chain carries TRBV28 and TRBJ2-7; D is possibly TRBD2 (6 bases). Germline CDR1 MDHEN, CDR2 SYDVKM. The CDR3 is made up of 14 amino acids. Trimming shortened V by 5 bases and J by 2 bases, and 13 bases separated the two germline ends.

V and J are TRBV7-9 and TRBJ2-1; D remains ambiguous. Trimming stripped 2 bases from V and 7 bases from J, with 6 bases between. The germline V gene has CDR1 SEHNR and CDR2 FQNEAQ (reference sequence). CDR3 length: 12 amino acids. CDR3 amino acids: CASSLPSNEQFF. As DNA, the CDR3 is TGTGCCAGCAGCTTACCCTCTAATGAGCAGTTCTTC.

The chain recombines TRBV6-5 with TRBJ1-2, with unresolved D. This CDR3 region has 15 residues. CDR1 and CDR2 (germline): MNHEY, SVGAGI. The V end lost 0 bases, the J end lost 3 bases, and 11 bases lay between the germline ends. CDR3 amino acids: CASSYSFTVDYGYTF. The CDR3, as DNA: TGTGCCAGCAGTTACTCCTTTACAGTGGACTATGGCTACACCTTC.

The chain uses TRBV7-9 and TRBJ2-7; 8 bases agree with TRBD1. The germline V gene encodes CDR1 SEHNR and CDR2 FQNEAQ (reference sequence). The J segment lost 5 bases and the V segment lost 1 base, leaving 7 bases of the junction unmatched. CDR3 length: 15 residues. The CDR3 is CASSLGTGQVHEQYF. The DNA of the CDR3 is TGTGCCAGCAGCTTAGGGACAGGGCAGGTCCACGAGCAGTACTTC.

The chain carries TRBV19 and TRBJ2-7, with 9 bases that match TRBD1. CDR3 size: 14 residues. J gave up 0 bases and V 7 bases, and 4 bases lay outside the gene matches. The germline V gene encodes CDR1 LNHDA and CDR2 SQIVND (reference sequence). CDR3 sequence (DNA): TGTGCCAGTACGAGGGACAGGGTCTCCTACGAGCAGTACTTC. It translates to CASTRDRVSYEQYF. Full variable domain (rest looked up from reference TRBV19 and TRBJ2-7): DGGITQSPKYLFRKEGQNVTLSCEQNLNHDAMYWYRQDPGQGLRLIYYSQIVNDFQKGDIAEGYSVSREKKESFPLTVTSAQKNPTAFYLCASTRDRVSYEQYFGPGTRLTVT.

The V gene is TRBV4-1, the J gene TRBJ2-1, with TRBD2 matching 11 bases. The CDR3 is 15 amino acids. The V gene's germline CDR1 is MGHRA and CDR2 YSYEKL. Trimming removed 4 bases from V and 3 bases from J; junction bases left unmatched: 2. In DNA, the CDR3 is TGCGCCAGCAGCCCGCTAGCGGGAGGCTACAATGAGCAGTTCTTC. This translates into CASSPLAGGYNEQFF.

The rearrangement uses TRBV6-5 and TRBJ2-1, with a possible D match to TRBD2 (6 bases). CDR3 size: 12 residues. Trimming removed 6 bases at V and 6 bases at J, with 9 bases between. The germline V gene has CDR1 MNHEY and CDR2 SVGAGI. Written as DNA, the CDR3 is TGTGCCAGCAGCCCGGGGGTCAATGAGCAGTTCTTC. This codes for CASSPGVNEQFF.

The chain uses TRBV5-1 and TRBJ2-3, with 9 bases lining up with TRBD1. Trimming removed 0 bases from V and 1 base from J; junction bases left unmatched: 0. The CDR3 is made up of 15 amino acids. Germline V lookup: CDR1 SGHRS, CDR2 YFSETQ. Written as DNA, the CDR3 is TGCGCCAGCAGCTTGGGGACAGGGGGCACAGATACGCAGTATTTT. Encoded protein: CASSLGTGGTDTQYF.

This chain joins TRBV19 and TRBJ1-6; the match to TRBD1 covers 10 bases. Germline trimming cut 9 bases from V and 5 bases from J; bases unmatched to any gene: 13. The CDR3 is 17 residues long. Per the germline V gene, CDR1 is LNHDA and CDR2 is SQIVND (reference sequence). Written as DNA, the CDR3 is TGTGCCAGCAGGAGGGGACAGGGGAATAGCCATAATTCACCCCTCCACTTT. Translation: CASRRGQGNSHNSPLHF. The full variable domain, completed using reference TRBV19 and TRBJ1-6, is DGGITQSPKYLFRKEGQNVTLSCEQNLNHDAMYWYRQDPGQGLRLIYYSQIVNDFQKGDIAEGYSVSREKKESFPLTVTSAQKNPTAFYLCASRRGQGNSHNSPLHFGNGTRLTVT.